This T cell receptor (beta chain) derives from a study of shared clonotypes between healthy human individuals. This CDR3 comprises 14 residues. The V segment lost 4 bases and the J segment 2 bases; nucleotides outside the gene matches: 5. Germline values: CDR1 SGHRS, CDR2 YFSETQ. Comments on this clone: The same CDR3 also results from other DNA sequences found in this sample.

Splitting of each subset's genomic DNA was done evenly across several immunoSEQ plates. Using immunoSEQ multiplex PCR, the repertoire was profiled, and TCRdb retains in-frame clones only, with some absent. This sample yields a few million clones, of which roughly nine tenths are seen a single time; about 0.13% belongs to the top ten. This TCR was sampled from a man between 18 and 35 years old in good health. The sequenced material came from naive CD4+ T cells sorted from blood. This sample's subset: CD45RA+ positively selected. The chain employs TRBV5-1 and TRBJ1-1; 7 bases agree with TRBD1. The DNA for the CDR3 is TGCGCCAGCAGCCTCAGGGGGGGAAACACTGAAGCTTTCTTT. It yields the protein CASSLRGGNTEAFF.